The TCR beta chain under discussion was sequenced for a study of neurological immune-mediated disorders. Notes on the study in general: The absence of any CDR3 amino acid sequence shared by expanded clones across subjects suggests that repertoires were private in all groups. Healthy controls had more TCR clonal expansion than multiple sclerosis, which showed the least, whereas HTLV-1-associated myelopathy showed the most.

TCRdb used MiXCR to reprocess the 5' RACE reads, holding one entry per CDR3 protein. This table has about 99,000 distinct CDR3 sequences, 10% to 13% appearing once. The V end was cut by 2 bases, the J end by 5 bases, with 6 bases between. Germline CDR1 DFQATT, CDR2 SNEGSKA (reference sequence). This CDR3 contains 11 residues. Ten or more counts support this clonotype. No antigen is known for it. Time point here: longitudinal time-point 3. The sequence was collected from a female donor with HTLV-1-associated myelopathy (HAM/TSP). Specimen: PBMCs. The chain employs TRBV20-1 and TRBJ1-1; D unclear. The CDR3 here is CSARSGTEAFF. The DNA of the CDR3 is TGCAGTGCTAGATCTGGGACTGAAGCTTTCTTT.